Following are 14 T cell receptor beta chains from one sample sequenced in a study of a mutant IDH1 vaccine in newly diagnosed glioma. These receptors' antigens are unknown. Clones were sequenced by immunoSEQ multiplex PCR, and TCRdb holds only the in-frame ones, with some missing. The sample shows around 30,000 clones, approximately 84% of them seen only once. Time point noted: week 47, end of study. Each vaccine dose was 300 ug of mutant IDH1 20-mer peptide, with topical imiquimod. Sequenced here: PBMCs, sampled from a glioma patient whose treatment included an IDH1 peptide vaccine. These receptors all come from a young man with glioma.

This clone was seen only once. The chain uses TRBV29-1 and TRBJ2-2, with a possible D match to TRBD2 (5 bases). CDR3 length: 13 amino acids. The germline V gene has CDR1 SQVTM and CDR2 ANQGSEA. The V end was cut by 4 bases, the J end by 2 bases, with 8 bases between. For the CDR3, the DNA is TGCAGCGTTGCCGGGGTCAACACCGGGGAGCTGTTTTTT. Translating it yields CSVAGVNTGELFF.

The chain has TRBV19 and TRBJ2-7; D uncertain. In germline, CDR1 is LNHDA, CDR2 SQIVND (reference sequence). V was pared by 8 bases and J by 6 bases, with 17 bases between. This CDR3 spans 13 amino acids. This CDR3 reads CASPKPAKGEQYF. CDR3 nucleotide sequence: TGTGCCAGTCCTAAACCCGCGAAAGGCGAGCAGTACTTC.

The chain uses TRBV6-6 and TRBJ1-1; D not certain. Trimming shortened V by 6 bases and J by 3 bases, and 11 bases separated the two germline ends. Germline V lookup: CDR1 MNHNY, CDR2 SVGAGI (reference sequence). The CDR3 spans 13 residues. In DNA form, the CDR3 reads TGTGCCAGCAGCCAGCGTGGCGACACTGAAGCTTTCTTT. It codes for CASSQRGDTEAFF.

The chain couples TRBV5-8 to TRBJ2-7; 7 bases map to TRBD2. Per germline, CDR1 SGHTS and CDR2 YDEGEE. Trimming at V came to 10 bases and at J to 2 bases, leaving 12 bases not matched to a gene. The CDR3 is made up of 14 amino acids. CDR3 protein: CACSGRERPYEQYF. CDR3 nucleotides: TGTGCCTGCTCGGGGCGGGAGAGGCCCTACGAGCAGTACTTC.

In nucleotides, the CDR3 is TGTGCCATCGGCGATACGTACCTTGAAGCTTTCTTT. Protein: CAIGDTYLEAFF. V gene TRBV10-3 combines with J gene TRBJ1-1; D remains ambiguous. The CDR3 length is 12 residues. Trimming removed 8 bases at V and 7 bases at J, with 14 bases between. Germline CDR1 reads ENHRY; CDR2 reads SYGVKD.

DNA for the CDR3: TGTGCCAGCAGCGTAGAATGGGGCAGCAGCACCGGGGAGCTGTTTTTT. It is translated as CASSVEWGSSTGELFF. The gene calls are TRBV9 and TRBJ2-2; a weak D match, TRBD1 (5 bases). The CDR3 spans 16 residues. CDR1 and CDR2 from the germline V gene are SGDLS and YYNGEE. Trimming stripped 0 bases from V and 4 bases from J, with 13 bases between.

This clone appeared a single time. The genes are TRBV10-3 and TRBJ2-2; D remains ambiguous. There are 12 residues in the CDR3. Trimming took 6 bases from V and 5 from J, leaving 7 bases between them. The germline gives CDR1 ENHRY, CDR2 SYGVKD. CDR3 sequence (DNA): TGTGCCATCAGAAACGTTACCGGGGAGCTGTTTTTT. Protein sequence: CAIRNVTGELFF.

The chain joins TRBV5-4 to TRBJ2-2; tentatively, D is TRBD1 (5 bases). V was trimmed by 4 bases and J by 1 base, leaving 11 bases between them. This CDR3 is built from 15 residues. In germline, CDR1 is SGHNT, CDR2 YYREEE (reference sequence). DNA of the CDR3: TGTGCCAGCAGCGCGACAGCCCTGAACACCGGGGAGCTGTTTTTT. The encoded protein is CASSATALNTGELFF.

The genes are TRBV27 and TRBJ1-2; 7 nucleotides agree with TRBD1. The germline gives CDR1 MNHEY, CDR2 SMNVEV (reference sequence). V dropped 2 bases and J dropped 5; count of bases not matched to a gene: 2. This CDR3 is 13 amino acids long. CDR3 region: CASSLTGQYGYTF. In nucleotides, the CDR3 is TGTGCCAGCAGTTTAACGGGACAGTATGGCTACACCTTC.

The chain joins TRBV2 to TRBJ1-4; a weak D match, TRBD1 (5 bases). The germline V gene encodes CDR1 SNHLY and CDR2 FYNNEI. V gave up 2 bases and J gave up 7 bases, with 23 bases separating them. CDR3 length equals 18 residues. The CDR3 here is CASSERGRVARFVEKLFF. The CDR3, as DNA: TGTGCCAGCAGTGAAAGGGGCAGGGTTGCGAGGTTCGTTGAAAAACTGTTTTTT.

The chain uses TRBV9 and TRBJ1-2; TRBD1 agrees at 11 bases. Trimming removed 3 bases from V and 4 bases from J; junction bases left unmatched: 5. CDR1 SGDLS and CDR2 YYNGEE come from the germline V gene. CDR3 length: 15 residues. The CDR3 here is CASSAGQGASYGYTF. The CDR3 nucleotides are TGTGCCAGCAGCGCCGGACAGGGGGCGAGCTATGGCTACACCTTC.

The chain combines TRBV2 with TRBJ2-7, with 7 bases aligning to TRBD1. Germline V gene data show CDR1 as SNHLY and CDR2 as FYNNEI. V trimming: 6 bases; J trimming: 3 bases; junction bases outside the gene matches: 14. The CDR3 length is 16 residues. CDR3 protein: CASRSEGTANYYEQYF. In DNA, the CDR3 is TGTGCCAGCAGATCTGAAGGGACAGCAAACTACTACGAGCAGTACTTC.

This clone was observed a single time. V is TRBV6-5 and J is TRBJ1-2, with 7 bases matching TRBD1. The CDR3 runs 13 residues. After removal of 5 bases from V and 2 bases from J, the junction contained 2 bases not matched to a gene. Germline CDR1 MNHEY, CDR2 SVGAGI. CDR3 residues: CASSRQGNYGYTF. DNA of the CDR3: TGTGCCAGCAGTCGACAGGGAAACTATGGCTACACCTTC.

In this sample, this clone turned up once. The V call is TRBV4-3, the J call TRBJ2-7, with TRBD1 identical over 11 bases. Germline V gene lookup returns CDR1 LGHNA and CDR2 YSLEER. The V segment lost 4 bases and the J segment 2 bases; nucleotides outside the gene matches: 4. The CDR3 totals 15 residues. The CDR3 loop is CASSRLGQGAYEQYF. CDR3 DNA: TGCGCCAGCAGCCGCCTGGGACAGGGGGCCTACGAGCAGTACTTC.